Listed below are T cell receptor beta chains from one sample, sequenced in a study of cytomegalovirus exposure and HLA in healthy donors. Method: immunoSEQ multiplex PCR; TCRdb's copy keeps in-frame clones and lacks some. The table lists tens of thousands of clones, approximately 71% of them singletons. Input material: PBMCs. These receptors all stem from a man between 60 and 70 years old in good health and CMV-seropositive. CDR3s include the opening cysteine and the closing phenylalanine or tryptophan.

V gene	J gene	CDR3 protein
TRBV11-3	TRBJ2-7	CASSPGTDFSYEQYF
TRBV7-8	TRBJ2-7	CASSLAGARDEQYF
TRBV2	TRBJ2-5	CASNEGTSGGKTQYF
TRBV5-6	TRBJ1-2	CASSLGLGQYYGYTF
TRBV7-8	TRBJ2-2	CASSSSGSNTGELFF
TRBV12-5	TRBJ1-2	CASGTSGGRGYGYTF
TRBV2	TRBJ1-5	CASSEGGVSQPQHF
TRBV19	TRBJ2-7	CASSPGTSGSYEQYF
TRBV11-3	TRBJ1-1	CASSRLNLGEVSGTEAFF
TRBV10-2	TRBJ2-5	CASRTLEETQYF
TRBV4-1	TRBJ2-3	CASSQGRISLTDTQYF
TRBV27	TRBJ1-1	CASSLGDKNTEAFF